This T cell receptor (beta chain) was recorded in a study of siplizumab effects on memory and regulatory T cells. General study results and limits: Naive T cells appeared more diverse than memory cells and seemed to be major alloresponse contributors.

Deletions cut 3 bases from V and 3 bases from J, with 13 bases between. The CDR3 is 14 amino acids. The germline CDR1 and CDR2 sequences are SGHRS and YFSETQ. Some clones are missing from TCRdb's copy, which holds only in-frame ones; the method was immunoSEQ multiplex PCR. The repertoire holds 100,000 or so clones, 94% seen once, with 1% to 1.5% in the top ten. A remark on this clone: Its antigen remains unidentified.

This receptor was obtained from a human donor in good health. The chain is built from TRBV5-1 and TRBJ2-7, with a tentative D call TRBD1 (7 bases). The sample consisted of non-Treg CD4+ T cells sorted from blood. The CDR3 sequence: CASSSGDSNYEQYF. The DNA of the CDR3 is TGCGCCAGCAGCTCGGGGGACAGCAACTACGAGCAGTACTTC.